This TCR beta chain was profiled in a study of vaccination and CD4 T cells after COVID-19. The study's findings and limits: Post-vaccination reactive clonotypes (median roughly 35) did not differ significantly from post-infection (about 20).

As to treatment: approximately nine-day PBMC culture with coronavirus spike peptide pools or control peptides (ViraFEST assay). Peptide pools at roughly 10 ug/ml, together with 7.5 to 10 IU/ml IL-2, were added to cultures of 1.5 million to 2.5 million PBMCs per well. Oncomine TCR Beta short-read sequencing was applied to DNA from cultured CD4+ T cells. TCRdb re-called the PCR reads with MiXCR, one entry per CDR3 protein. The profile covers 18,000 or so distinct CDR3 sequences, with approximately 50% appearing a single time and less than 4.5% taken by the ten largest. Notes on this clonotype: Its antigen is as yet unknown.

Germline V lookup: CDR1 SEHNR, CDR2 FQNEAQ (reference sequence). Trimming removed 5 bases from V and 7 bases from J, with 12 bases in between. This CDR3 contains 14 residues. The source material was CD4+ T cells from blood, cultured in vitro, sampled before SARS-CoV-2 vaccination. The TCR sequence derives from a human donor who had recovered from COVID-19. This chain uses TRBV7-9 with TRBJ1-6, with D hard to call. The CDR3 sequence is CASSPSYGNSPLHF. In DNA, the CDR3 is TGTGCCAGCAGCCCCTCATACGGGAATTCACCCCTCCACTTT.